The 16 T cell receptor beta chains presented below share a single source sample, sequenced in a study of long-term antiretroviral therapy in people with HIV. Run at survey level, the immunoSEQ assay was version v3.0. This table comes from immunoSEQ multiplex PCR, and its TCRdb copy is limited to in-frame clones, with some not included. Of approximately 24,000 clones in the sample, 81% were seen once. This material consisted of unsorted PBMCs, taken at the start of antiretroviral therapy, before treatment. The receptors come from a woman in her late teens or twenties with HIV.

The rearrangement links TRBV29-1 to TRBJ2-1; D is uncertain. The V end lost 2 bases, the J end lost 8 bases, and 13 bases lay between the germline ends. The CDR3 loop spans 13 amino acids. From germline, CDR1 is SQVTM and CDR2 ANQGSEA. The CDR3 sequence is CSVERQAGDEQFF. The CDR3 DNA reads TGCAGCGTTGAAAGGCAGGCCGGCGATGAGCAGTTCTTC.

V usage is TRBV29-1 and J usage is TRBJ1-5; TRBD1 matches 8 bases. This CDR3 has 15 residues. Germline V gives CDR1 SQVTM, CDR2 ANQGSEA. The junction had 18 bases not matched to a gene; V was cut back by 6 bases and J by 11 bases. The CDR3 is CSVSSSDRDQAAQHF. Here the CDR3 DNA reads TGCAGCGTATCCTCTTCGGACAGGGACCAGGCAGCCCAGCATTTT.

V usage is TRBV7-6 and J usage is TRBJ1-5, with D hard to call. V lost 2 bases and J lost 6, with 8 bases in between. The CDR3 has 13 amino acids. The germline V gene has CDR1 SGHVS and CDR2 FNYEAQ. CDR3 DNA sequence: TGTGCCAGCAGCTTAACGGTTCTTCAGCCCCAGCATTTT. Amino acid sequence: CASSLTVLQPQHF.

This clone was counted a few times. The CDR3 reads CASSIEGVYGYTF. CDR3 DNA sequence: TGTGCCAGTAGTATTGAAGGGGTTTATGGCTACACCTTC. The gene calls are TRBV19 and TRBJ1-2; perhaps TRBD1 as D (5 bases). V lost 3 bases, J lost 5 bases, and 10 bases lay in between. The germline V gene encodes CDR1 LNHDA and CDR2 SQIVND (reference sequence). The CDR3 consists of 13 residues.

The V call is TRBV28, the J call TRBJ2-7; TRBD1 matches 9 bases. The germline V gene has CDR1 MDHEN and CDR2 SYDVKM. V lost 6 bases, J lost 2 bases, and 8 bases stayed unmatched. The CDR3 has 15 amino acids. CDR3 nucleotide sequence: TGTGCCAGCAGCCCCGCAGGGACAGGGCCCTACGAGCAGTACTTC. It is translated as CASSPAGTGPYEQYF.

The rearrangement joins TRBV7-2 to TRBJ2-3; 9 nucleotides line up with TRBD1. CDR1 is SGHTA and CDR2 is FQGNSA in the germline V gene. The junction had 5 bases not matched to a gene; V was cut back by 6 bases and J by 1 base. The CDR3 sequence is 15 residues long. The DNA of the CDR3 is TGTGCCAGCAGTCGGAGGACAGGGGGCACAGATACGCAGTATTTT. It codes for CASSRRTGGTDTQYF.

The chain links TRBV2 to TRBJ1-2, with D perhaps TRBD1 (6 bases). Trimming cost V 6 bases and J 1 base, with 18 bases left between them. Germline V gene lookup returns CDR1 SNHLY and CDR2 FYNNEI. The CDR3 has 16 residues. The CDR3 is CASRGLGGWNNYGYTF. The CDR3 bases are TGTGCCAGCAGAGGATTAGGGGGATGGAATAACTATGGCTACACCTTC.

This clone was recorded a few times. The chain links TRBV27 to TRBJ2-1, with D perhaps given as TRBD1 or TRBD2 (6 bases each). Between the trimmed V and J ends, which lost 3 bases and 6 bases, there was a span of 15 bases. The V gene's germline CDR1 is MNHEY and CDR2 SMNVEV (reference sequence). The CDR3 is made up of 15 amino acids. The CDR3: CASSLGAGDSNEQFF. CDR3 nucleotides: TGTGCCAGCAGTTTGGGGGCCGGGGACTCCAATGAGCAGTTCTTC.

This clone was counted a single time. The chain's CDR3 is CASSETSGGADTQYF. CDR3 in DNA: TGTGCCAGCAGTGAGACTAGCGGGGGGGCAGATACGCAGTATTTT. The genes are TRBV6-4 and TRBJ2-3; TRBD2 matches at 14 bases. The CDR3 covers 15 residues. Germline CDR1 MRHNA, CDR2 SNTAGT. The J segment lost 4 bases and the V segment lost 3 bases, leaving 0 bases of the junction unmatched.

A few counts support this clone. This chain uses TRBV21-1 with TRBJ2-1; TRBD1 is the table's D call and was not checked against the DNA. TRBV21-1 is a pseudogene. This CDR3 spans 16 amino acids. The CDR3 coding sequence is TGTGCCAGCATCCCGGTCGGGACAGAAACCTACAATGAGCAGTTCTTC. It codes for CASIPVGTETYNEQFF.

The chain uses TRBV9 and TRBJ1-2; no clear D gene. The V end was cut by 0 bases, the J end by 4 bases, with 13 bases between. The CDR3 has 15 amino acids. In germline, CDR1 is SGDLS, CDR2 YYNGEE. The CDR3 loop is CASSVGGAQSYGYTF. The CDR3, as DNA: TGTGCCAGCAGCGTAGGCGGTGCACAGTCCTATGGCTACACCTTC.

CDR3 sequence reads: CASSLEGYTF. In nucleotides, the CDR3 is TGTGCCAGCAGCTTGGAAGGCTACACCTTC. The chain employs TRBV7-9 and TRBJ1-2; no reliable D call. The CDR3 has 10 residues. The germline CDR1 and CDR2 sequences are SEHNR and FQNEAQ (reference sequence). Trimming removed 3 bases from V and 8 bases from J, with 4 bases in between.

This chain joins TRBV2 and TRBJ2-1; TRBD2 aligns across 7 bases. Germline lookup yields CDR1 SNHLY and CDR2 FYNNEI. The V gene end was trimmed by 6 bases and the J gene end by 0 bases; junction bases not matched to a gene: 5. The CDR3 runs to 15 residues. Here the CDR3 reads CASRAGTNSYNEQFF. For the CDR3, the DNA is TGTGCCAGCAGAGCCGGGACTAACTCCTACAATGAGCAGTTCTTC.

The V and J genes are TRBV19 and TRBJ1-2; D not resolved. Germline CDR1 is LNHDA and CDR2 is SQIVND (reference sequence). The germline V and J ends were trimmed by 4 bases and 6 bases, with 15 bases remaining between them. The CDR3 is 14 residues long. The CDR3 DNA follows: TGTGCCAGTAGTACCAGGCTCCCGGACGATGGCTACACCTTC. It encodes CASSTRLPDDGYTF.

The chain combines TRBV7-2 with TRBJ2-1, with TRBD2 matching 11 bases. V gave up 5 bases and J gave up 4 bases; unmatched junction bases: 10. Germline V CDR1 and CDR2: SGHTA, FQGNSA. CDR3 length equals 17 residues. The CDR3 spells CASSPDLAGGLYNEQFF. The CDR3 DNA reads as TGTGCCAGCAGCCCAGATCTAGCGGGGGGACTTTACAATGAGCAGTTCTTC.

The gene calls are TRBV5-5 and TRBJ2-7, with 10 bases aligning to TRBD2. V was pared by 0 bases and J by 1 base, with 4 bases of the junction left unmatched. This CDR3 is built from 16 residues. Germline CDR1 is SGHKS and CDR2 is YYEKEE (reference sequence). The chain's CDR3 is CASSLVASGGSYEQYF. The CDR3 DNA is TGTGCCAGCAGCTTGGTAGCTAGCGGGGGATCCTACGAGCAGTACTTC.